One and the same sample provided the 2 T cell receptor beta chains below, sequenced in a study of shared clonotypes between healthy human individuals. Libraries were prepared by immunoSEQ multiplex PCR; TCRdb keeps only in-frame clonotypes and omits some of them. The repertoire holds 550,000 to 800,000 clones, 74% seen once, with about 1.8% in the top ten. The sample consisted of memory CD4+ T cells sorted from blood. The subset denotes: CD45RA-negative fraction. These receptors were taken from a woman aged 25 to 39 in good health.

The DNA of the CDR3 is TGTGCCAGCAGGAGGGGGGAATCCTCTGGAAACACCATATATTTT. Protein sequence: CASRRGESSGNTIYF. V usage is TRBV2 and J usage is TRBJ1-3, with D tentatively TRBD1 (6 bases). Deletions cut 6 bases from V and 0 bases from J, with 12 bases between. The CDR3 loop spans 15 amino acids. The germline V gene encodes CDR1 SNHLY and CDR2 FYNNEI.

CDR3 region: CASGEAGNTIYF. The CDR3 DNA is TGTGCCTCTGGAGAGGCTGGAAACACCATATATTTT. The chain carries TRBV19 and TRBJ1-3; D unclear. The CDR3 is 12 residues long. V was cut by 11 bases and J by 2 bases, with 10 bases left in between. Germline CDR1 LNHDA, CDR2 SQIVND (reference sequence).